The 4 T cell receptor beta chains below all came from one sample that was sequenced in a study of cytomegalovirus exposure and HLA in healthy donors. Vbeta (60) and Jbeta (13) primers were used in the PCR. The assay was immunoSEQ multiplex PCR, and TCRdb's table has in-frame clones only and misses some. The table lists about 130,000 clones, 80% of them singletons, with 0.95% to 1.1% in the top ten. Source material: PBMCs. These receptors all come from a human donor in good health.

In DNA form, the CDR3 reads TGTGCCAGCAGTCGCGATTCGGGGGATTATGGCTACACCTTC. Protein: CASSRDSGDYGYTF. The chain is built from TRBV27 and TRBJ1-2, with a tentative D call TRBD1 (5 bases). This CDR3 is 14 amino acids long. Trimming pared 5 bases from V and 5 bases from J, leaving 15 bases between. The V gene's germline CDR1 is MNHEY and CDR2 SMNVEV (reference sequence).

The chain combines TRBV28 with TRBJ2-7, with TRBD1 identical over 8 bases. V was pared by 5 bases and J by 2 bases, with 8 bases of the junction left unmatched. This CDR3 is 15 amino acids long. Germline V gives CDR1 MDHEN, CDR2 SYDVKM. CDR3 coding DNA: TGTGCCAGCAGTACGATCGGACAGGGAACCTACGAGCAGTACTTC. This gives the protein CASSTIGQGTYEQYF.

This chain connects TRBV9 to TRBJ2-3; TRBD2 agrees at 8 bases. Germline assignment: CDR1 SGDLS and CDR2 YYNGEE. The CDR3 totals 16 residues. Unmatched junction bases numbered 7, after V lost 2 bases and J lost 2 bases. The CDR3 reads CASSVLAGTTTDTQYF. The CDR3 DNA reads TGTGCCAGCAGCGTTTTAGCGGGGACGACCACAGATACGCAGTATTTT.

The chain is built from TRBV11-2 and TRBJ1-6; D possibly corresponds to TRBD1 (6 bases). V lost 2 bases, J lost 6 bases, and 11 bases lay in between. This CDR3 is 15 amino acids long. Germline V gene data show CDR1 as SGHAT and CDR2 as FQNNGV. The CDR3 protein is CASSLSQGSNSPLHF. The CDR3 bases are TGTGCCAGCAGCTTAAGTCAGGGGAGTAATTCACCCCTCCACTTT.